Below are 26 T cell receptor beta chains sequenced from a single sample in a study of Graves' ophthalmopathy and Graves' hyperthyroidism. RNA transcripts were the source from which TCR beta CDR3 regions were amplified. Scientists carried out first-round RT-PCR using HTBI primers and then a second-round multiplex PCR. TCRdb recomputed calls from the multiplex PCR reads with MiXCR, one row per CDR3 protein. The sample holds approximately 210,000 distinct CDR3 sequences, 20% to 25% seen once. The sample taken for sequencing was peripheral blood. The receptors shown here come from a woman aged 50 to 60 with Graves' ophthalmopathy.

A word on this clonotype: This may be a read error: a much more frequent sequence differs by one nucleotide. The V gene is TRBV19, the J gene TRBJ1-6, with 9 bases lining up with TRBD1. Germline values: CDR1 LNHDA, CDR2 SQIVND (reference sequence). This CDR3 spans 12 amino acids. CDR3 nucleotides: TGTGCCAGCAGGACAGGGGTTTCACTCCTCCACTTT. Encoded protein: CASRTGVSLLHF.

The J gene is TRBJ1-6, the V gene TRBV28; 9 bases map to TRBD1. V shed 6 bases and J 13 bases; nucleotides not matched to a gene: 13. The CDR3 runs 15 residues. The V gene's germline CDR1 is MDHEN and CDR2 SYDVKM. Here the CDR3 reads CASRPAGQGLSPLHF. As DNA, the CDR3 is TGTGCCAGCAGACCAGCGGGACAGGGACTTTCGCCCCTCCACTTT.

This clonotype has a count of ten or more. The J gene is TRBJ2-5, the V gene TRBV11-2, with D tentatively TRBD1 or TRBD2 (5 bases each). Deletions cut 0 bases from V and 7 bases from J, with 15 bases between. The CDR3 has 15 residues. From germline, CDR1 is SGHAT and CDR2 FQNNGV. This CDR3 is CASSLDPDGAWTQYF. DNA for the CDR3: TGTGCCAGCAGCTTAGATCCGGACGGGGCATGGACCCAGTACTTC.

The chain has TRBV20-1 and TRBJ2-5; D unclear. CDR3 length: 13 residues. The germline V and J ends were trimmed by 1 base and 5 bases, with 11 bases remaining between them. Germline CDR1 is DFQATT and CDR2 is SNEGSKA (reference sequence). CDR3 in DNA: TGCAGTGCTAGAGGGGGTGTAGGGGAGACCCAGTACTTC. Residues: CSARGGVGETQYF.

This clonotype was seen many times. This rearrangement joins TRBV6-5 to TRBJ1-6, with D unresolved. CDR1 MNHEY and CDR2 SVGAGI come from the germline V gene. This CDR3 is built from 15 residues. Between the trimmed V and J ends, which lost 0 bases and 7 bases, there was a span of 10 bases. CDR3 sequence: CASSYSWGTNSPLHF. CDR3 DNA: TGTGCCAGCAGTTACTCGTGGGGTACCAATTCACCCCTCCACTTT.

This clonotype has a count of ten or more. The chain is built from TRBV6-2 or TRBV6-3 and TRBJ2-2; tentatively, D is TRBD1 (5 bases). V was shortened by 1 base and J by 6 bases, with 15 bases between the two germline ends. Germline V gene lookup returns CDR1 MNHEY and CDR2 SVGEGT. The CDR3 has 16 amino acids. This chain's CDR3 is CASSYWGLRQAGELFF. CDR3 sequence (DNA): TGTGCCAGCAGTTACTGGGGCTTGCGGCAGGCCGGGGAGCTGTTTTTT.

The rearrangement uses TRBV25-1 and TRBJ2-5; the D call may be TRBD1 or TRBD2 (5 bases each). This CDR3 spans 14 amino acids. V was shortened by 2 bases and J by 5 bases, with 12 bases between the two germline ends. The germline CDR1 and CDR2 sequences are MGHDK and SYGVNS. CDR3 in amino acids: CASSESSWGETQYF. The CDR3 nucleotides read TGTGCCAGCAGTGAAAGTTCCTGGGGGGAGACCCAGTACTTC.

This clonotype was observed at least ten times. The genes are TRBV12-3 or TRBV12-4 and TRBJ1-2; TRBD1 is a possible D gene (5 bases). The CDR3 has 13 residues. V lost 3 bases and J lost 4, with 9 bases in between. This CDR3 is CASSFPGGYGYTF. Written as DNA, the CDR3 is TGTGCCAGCAGTTTCCCTGGGGGCTATGGCTACACCTTC.

This sequence joins TRBV27 and TRBJ2-7; a weak D match, TRBD1 (6 bases). The CDR3 length is 16 residues. The V end lost 6 bases, the J end lost 3 bases, and 21 bases lay between the germline ends. CDR1 is MNHEY, CDR2 SMNVEV, per germline (reference sequence). CDR3 DNA: TGTGCCAGCAGAAACCTCCCGGGACACCCGAACTACGAGCAGTACTTC. Translated, it gives CASRNLPGHPNYEQYF.

Note on this clonotype: It may be a read error: a sequence one base away is much more abundant. This CDR3 is CATSDVYSGAGELFF. The CDR3 nucleotides are TGTGCCACCAGTGACGTATACTCAGGGGCCGGGGAGCTGTTTTTT. The J gene is TRBJ2-2, the V gene TRBV24-1; the D gene is possibly TRBD1 (6 bases). This CDR3 spans 15 amino acids. Germline V gene lookup returns CDR1 KGHDR and CDR2 SFDVKD. The V end lost 4 bases, the J end lost 6 bases, and 14 bases lay between the germline ends.

This sequence joins TRBV12-3 or TRBV12-4 and TRBJ1-5; 9 positions agree with TRBD1. V lost 0 bases to trimming and J lost 4 bases; unmatched junction nucleotides: 1. CDR3 length equals 15 residues. The CDR3 DNA sequence: TGTGCCAGCAGTTTAGCGGACAGGGGTAATCAGCCCCAGCATTTT. Protein sequence: CASSLADRGNQPQHF.

There are many counts of this clonotype. This chain uses TRBV6-1 with TRBJ1-5; D ambiguous. This CDR3 contains 16 residues. The V end lost 0 bases, the J end lost 2 bases, and 11 bases lay between the germline ends. From germline, CDR1 is MNHNS and CDR2 SASEGT. CDR3 amino acids: CASSEAKKGGNQPQHF. DNA of the CDR3: TGTGCCAGCAGTGAAGCGAAAAAGGGAGGCAATCAGCCCCAGCATTTT.

This clonotype came up many times. The genes are TRBV20-1 and TRBJ1-6, with TRBD1 matching over 8 bases. V trimming: 6 bases; J trimming: 4 bases; junction bases outside the gene matches: 11. The CDR3 consists of 16 residues. CDR1 DFQATT and CDR2 SNEGSKA come from the germline V gene (reference sequence). CDR3 residues: CSARVGTGDYNSPLHF. Here the CDR3 DNA reads TGCAGTGCCCGGGTGGGGACAGGAGATTATAATTCACCCCTCCACTTT.

Ten or more counts support this clonotype. The V and J genes are TRBV24-1 and TRBJ1-2; perhaps TRBD1 as D (5 bases). The CDR3 extends over 15 amino acids. Trimming left V 3 bases short and J 2 bases short, with 12 bases between. CDR1 and CDR2 (germline): KGHDR, SFDVKD. CDR3 nucleotides: TGTGCCACCAGTGATGTCGGGACGGGCAACTATGGCTACACCTTC. This translates into CATSDVGTGNYGYTF.

This clonotype occurred many times. The rearrangement uses TRBV11-2 and TRBJ2-7; the D call may be TRBD1 or TRBD2 (5 bases each). CDR1 and CDR2 from the germline V gene are SGHAT and FQNNGV. The ends were cut back, 0 bases at V and 6 bases at J, with 21 bases in the middle. CDR3 length equals 17 residues. The CDR3 DNA is TGTGCCAGCAGCTTAGATGCCGGACCTGATGGGGGTGCCGAGCAGTACTTC. Translating it yields CASSLDAGPDGGAEQYF.

This clonotype was counted ten times or more. V gene TRBV28 combines with J gene TRBJ1-6; 7 nucleotides agree with TRBD1. Trimming cost V 2 bases and J 8 bases; bases outside gene matches: 3. Germline CDR1 MDHEN, CDR2 SYDVKM. CDR3 length: 14 residues. As DNA, the CDR3 is TGTGCCAGCAGTTTACCAGGGGGTTATTCACCCCTCCACTTT. Encoded protein: CASSLPGGYSPLHF.

This clonotype was counted many times. The rearrangement links TRBV5-1 to TRBJ2-7, with D perhaps matching TRBD1 (6 bases). Germline CDR1 SGHRS, CDR2 YFSETQ. Deletions cut 2 bases from V and 0 bases from J, with 9 bases between. CDR3 length equals 14 residues. The CDR3 sequence: CASSFAGASYEQYF. The CDR3 DNA follows: TGCGCCAGCAGCTTCGCAGGGGCCTCCTACGAGCAGTACTTC.

Concerning this clonotype: An end of the junction differs from the germline gene, which may be a read error. This chain uses TRBV6-5 with TRBJ1-2; D is unclear. This CDR3 spans 13 amino acids. CDR1 is MNHEY, CDR2 SVGAGI, per germline. This CDR3 is CASSYSMANGYTF. The CDR3 region has the DNA TGTGCCAGCAGCTACTCCATGGCGAATGGCTACACCTTC.

This clonotype was detected ten times or more. This chain joins TRBV15 and TRBJ1-2; D not resolved. The CDR3 extends over 16 amino acids. The germline V gene has CDR1 LNHNV and CDR2 YYDKDF (reference sequence). V gave up 3 bases and J gave up 1 base, with 15 bases separating them. This chain's CDR3 is CATSSRRAALNYGYTF. Here the CDR3 DNA reads TGTGCCACCAGCAGTCGGCGGGCAGCACTTAACTATGGCTACACCTTC.

This clonotype was counted at least ten times. The rearrangement uses TRBV9 and TRBJ1-1; D gene uncertain. This CDR3 region has 15 residues. Germline CDR1 is SGDLS and CDR2 is YYNGEE. V lost 4 bases to trimming and J lost 6 bases, with 19 bases between them. Written as DNA, the CDR3 is TGTGCCAGCAGCCCAGCCGGGTCCCGTGGGGCTGAAGCTTTCTTT. This codes for CASSPAGSRGAEAFF. Full variable domain (remainder filled in from reference TRBV9 and TRBJ1-1): DSGVTQTPKHLITATGQRVTLRCSPRSGDLSVYWYQQSLDQGLQFLIQYYNGEERAKGNILERFSAQQFPDLHSELNLSSLELGDSALYFCASSPAGSRGAEAFFGQGTRLTVV.

This clonotype has ten or more counts. V and J are TRBV25-1 and TRBJ2-7; 9 nucleotides agree with TRBD2. CDR1 and CDR2 from the germline V gene are MGHDK and SYGVNS. This CDR3 is 13 amino acids long. The V and J ends lost 6 bases and 3 bases, in that order; junction bases with no gene match: 3. In DNA form, the CDR3 reads TGTGCCAGCAGCCTAGCGGGAATCTACGAGCAGTACTTC. Encoded protein: CASSLAGIYEQYF.

This clonotype was detected many times. V is TRBV9 and J is TRBJ1-1; possibly TRBD1 for D (5 bases). CDR1 and CDR2 (germline): SGDLS, YYNGEE. The CDR3 totals 16 residues. With 1 base removed from V and 0 bases from J, the gap between germline ends came to 13 bases. As DNA, the CDR3 is TGTGCCAGCAGCGTATCCGGGGCGGTAATGAACACTGAAGCTTTCTTT. As protein: CASSVSGAVMNTEAFF.

This clonotype was seen repeatedly, ten times or more. V and J are TRBV4-1 and TRBJ2-2; possibly TRBD1 or TRBD2 for D (5 bases each). Germline assignment: CDR1 MGHRA and CDR2 YSYEKL. This CDR3 spans 15 amino acids. Trimming pared 3 bases from V and 3 bases from J, leaving 11 bases between. The CDR3 spells CASSQGPRHTGELFF. The CDR3 coding sequence is TGCGCCAGCAGCCAGGGACCACGCCACACCGGGGAGCTGTTTTTT.

This clonotype was counted many times. This chain connects TRBV11-2 to TRBJ2-5; D could derive from TRBD1 or TRBD2 (7 bases each). The V end was cut by 5 bases, the J end by 4 bases, with 17 bases between. The CDR3 contains 15 residues. Germline values: CDR1 SGHAT, CDR2 FQNNGV. This chain's CDR3 is CASSAPGGVGETQYF. CDR3 sequence (DNA): TGTGCCAGCAGCGCCCCAGGGGGGGTTGGAGAGACCCAGTACTTC. Based on the CDR3 plus reference TRBV11-2 and TRBJ2-5, the full variable domain is EAGVAQSPRYKIIEKRQSVAFWCNPISGHATLYWYQQILGQGPKLLIQFQNNGVVDDSQLPKDRFSAERLKGVDSTLKIQPAKLEDSAVYLCASSAPGGVGETQYFGPGTRLLVL.

This clonotype was counted a few times. A much larger clone differs from this one at a single base, so this may be a read error. The J gene is TRBJ1-2, the V gene TRBV9; D is undetermined. The CDR3 covers 14 residues. The germline V gene has CDR1 SGDLS and CDR2 YYNGEE. The CDR3 region is CASSAVGGNYGYAF. Written as DNA, the CDR3 is TGTGCCAGCAGCGCTGTTGGAGGGAACTATGGCTACGCCTTC. Based on the CDR3 plus reference TRBV9 and TRBJ1-2, the full variable domain is DSGVTQTPKHLITATGQRVTLRCSPRSGDLSVYWYQQSLDQGLQFLIQYYNGEERAKGNILERFSAQQFPDLHSELNLSSLELGDSALYFCASSAVGGNYGYAFGSGTRLTVV.

This clonotype was recorded many times. The chain carries TRBV6-4 and TRBJ2-5; 8 nucleotides line up with TRBD2. The CDR3 has 16 amino acids. The J segment lost 1 base and the V segment lost 0 bases, leaving 4 bases of the junction unmatched. In germline, CDR1 is MRHNA, CDR2 SNTAGT. The CDR3 DNA reads as TGTGCCAGCAGTGACTCCCAGCGGGAGCCCCAAGAGACCCAGTACTTC. It is translated as CASSDSQREPQETQYF.